The 31 T cell receptor beta chains in this list originate from one sample, sequenced in a study of Ad26.COV2.S vaccination and SARS-CoV-2 variants. The treatment is: roughly 20 received Ad26.COV2.S at low or high dose, single or two shots; 5 received placebo; per-sample allocation not given. Collection of the samples took place on day 63 after the first injection of vaccine or placebo. TCRdb's table, derived via immunoSEQ multiplex PCR, lists solely in-frame clones and lacks some. The table lists around 450,000 clones, less than 95% of them singletons. This sample comprised peripheral blood, obtained in a trial of Ad26.COV2.S vaccine versus placebo. The source of these receptors is a person between 18 and 65 years old who received the Ad26.COV2.S COVID-19 vaccine or a placebo.

V and J are TRBV7-3 and TRBJ1-3; unclear D gene. CDR3 size: 15 residues. V lost 0 bases to trimming and J lost 2 bases, with 8 bases between them. Germline V gene lookup returns CDR1 SGHTA and CDR2 FQGTGA. The CDR3 loop reads CASSLTAGPGNTIYF. The CDR3 DNA follows: TGTGCCAGCAGCTTAACTGCCGGGCCTGGAAACACCATATATTTT.

This clone turned up a few times. The V and J genes are TRBV4-1 and TRBJ2-7; 11 positions agree with TRBD2. Per the germline V gene, CDR1 is MGHRA and CDR2 is YSYEKL. Trimming cost V 1 base and J 6 bases; bases outside gene matches: 8. The CDR3 contains 16 residues. CDR3 sequence reads: CASSQVSGRASAEQYF. Here the CDR3 DNA reads TGCGCCAGCAGCCAAGTTAGCGGGAGGGCCTCGGCCGAGCAGTACTTC.

The chain carries TRBV27 and TRBJ2-7, with a possible D match to TRBD2 (6 bases). This CDR3 has 13 residues. V was pared by 2 bases and J by 5 bases, with 10 bases between. Germline V gene sequence: CDR1 MNHEY, CDR2 SMNVEV (reference sequence). The DNA of the CDR3 is TGTGCCAGCAGTTTAGTGGGACTGGACGAGCAGTACTTC. Protein sequence: CASSLVGLDEQYF.

The CDR3 region has the DNA TGTGCCAGCAGTTACGGTCCAGGGCACCCTAGGGAGACCCAGTACTTC. Its translation is CASSYGPGHPRETQYF. The chain joins TRBV6-5 to TRBJ2-5, with D possibly matching TRBD1 (5 bases). CDR3 size: 16 residues. V lost 2 bases to trimming and J lost 5 bases, with 18 bases between them. CDR1 and CDR2 from the germline V gene are MNHEY and SVGAGI.

The V and J genes are TRBV6-2 or TRBV6-3 and TRBJ1-1, with D possibly being TRBD1 (5 bases). Germline V CDR1 and CDR2: MNHEY, SVGEGT. The CDR3 consists of 13 residues. Trimming shortened V by 2 bases and J by 3 bases, and 7 bases separated the two germline ends. CDR3 residues: CASSYEGDTEAFF. The CDR3 bases are TGTGCCAGCAGTTACGAAGGGGACACTGAAGCTTTCTTT.

The chain recombines TRBV2 with TRBJ1-5; 8 nucleotides align to TRBD1. Per the germline V gene, CDR1 is SNHLY and CDR2 is FYNNEI. J gave up 3 bases and V 8 bases, and 6 bases lay outside the gene matches. The CDR3 consists of 14 residues. CDR3 in DNA: TGTGCCAGCGGGGGGACAGGCCTCAATCAGCCCCAGCATTTT. This translates into CASGGTGLNQPQHF.

J is TRBJ1-5 and V is TRBV5-1; TRBD1 agrees at 7 bases. This CDR3 region has 13 residues. The V gene's germline CDR1 is SGHRS and CDR2 YFSETQ. J lost 9 bases, V lost 5 bases, and 8 bases had no gene match. The CDR3 DNA is TGCGCCAGCAGTCAGGACAGGCTCCCGCCCCAGCATTTT. Its translation is CASSQDRLPPQHF.

A remark on this clone: At the DNA level, this CDR3 is encoded by other sequences in the same sample as well. The V and J genes are TRBV19 and TRBJ2-7, with D perhaps matching TRBD2 (6 bases). The CDR3 sequence is 14 residues long. V was pared by 1 base and J by 0 bases, with 7 bases between. Germline V gene lookup returns CDR1 LNHDA and CDR2 SQIVND (reference sequence). The chain's CDR3 is CASSIGGLSYEQYF. In DNA, the CDR3 is TGTGCCAGTAGTATAGGGGGACTCTCCTACGAGCAGTACTTC.

A few counts support this clone. J is TRBJ2-7 and V is TRBV9; D is unresolved. This CDR3 comprises 14 residues. Trimming took 1 base from V and 1 from J, leaving 9 bases between them. CDR1 is SGDLS and CDR2 is YYNGEE in the germline V gene. This CDR3 is CASSVNAWSYEQYF. In DNA, the CDR3 is TGTGCCAGCAGCGTAAACGCTTGGTCCTACGAGCAGTACTTC.

The chain links TRBV7-9 to TRBJ2-7; D is tentatively TRBD1 or TRBD2 (5 bases each). Germline CDR1 SEHNR, CDR2 FQNEAQ (reference sequence). The CDR3 has 15 amino acids. Trimming cost V 1 base and J 0 bases, with 10 bases left between them. The CDR3: CASSLGDPRSYEQYF. The CDR3 nucleotides read TGTGCCAGCAGCTTAGGGGACCCGCGCTCCTACGAGCAGTACTTC.

This chain links TRBV24-1 with TRBJ2-1, with TRBD2 matching over 14 bases. After removal of 9 bases from V and 9 bases from J, the junction contained 9 bases not matched to a gene. The CDR3 spans 15 residues. Germline CDR1 is KGHDR and CDR2 is SFDVKD. CDR3 loop: CATAVGTSGRGEQFF. DNA for the CDR3: TGTGCCACCGCGGTTGGGACTAGCGGGAGAGGTGAGCAGTTCTTC.

The genes are TRBV2 and TRBJ1-5; D is unresolved. Germline V gene lookup returns CDR1 SNHLY and CDR2 FYNNEI. The CDR3 has 15 amino acids. Trimming took 6 bases from V and 4 from J, leaving 16 bases between them. For the CDR3, the DNA is TGTGCCAGCAGGACGGGCCCACGGGCAAATCAGCCCCAGCATTTT. It translates to CASRTGPRANQPQHF.

The sample holds one count of this clone. The chain uses TRBV7-2 and TRBJ1-3; a weak D match, TRBD1 (5 bases). The CDR3 consists of 13 residues. From germline, CDR1 is SGHTA and CDR2 FQGNSA. Deletions cut 6 bases from V and 7 bases from J, with 13 bases between. Here the CDR3 reads CASRSGAGNTIYF. The CDR3 bases are TGTGCCAGCAGGTCCGGGGCCGGGAACACCATATATTTT.

This rearrangement joins TRBV7-9 to TRBJ2-5; D is uncertain. Trimming left V 3 bases short and J 1 base short, with 9 bases between. Per germline, CDR1 SEHNR and CDR2 FQNEAQ (reference sequence). CDR3 length: 14 amino acids. The CDR3 protein is CASSFLASQETQYF. Here the CDR3 DNA reads TGTGCCAGCAGCTTTCTGGCTAGCCAAGAGACCCAGTACTTC.

This chain joins TRBV7-9 and TRBJ1-1; 9 nucleotides line up with TRBD1. The CDR3 covers 14 residues. V shed 4 bases, J shed 5 bases, and the junction held 5 bases outside the gene matches. Per the germline V gene, CDR1 is SEHNR and CDR2 is FQNEAQ (reference sequence). In DNA form, the CDR3 reads TGTGCCAGCAGCTGGGGGACAGGGTGGACTGAAGCTTTCTTT. Amino acid sequence: CASSWGTGWTEAFF.

The CDR3 region is CASSQEGAGVYEQYF. CDR3 sequence (DNA): TGCGCCAGCAGCCAAGAAGGAGCGGGAGTATACGAGCAGTACTTC. V usage is TRBV4-3 and J usage is TRBJ2-7; TRBD2 aligns across 8 bases. With 0 bases clipped from V and 4 bases from J, the junction kept 5 bases outside the gene matches. CDR1 and CDR2 (germline): LGHNA, YSLEER. The CDR3 length is 15 residues.

The chain has TRBV7-9 and TRBJ2-7, with D possibly called TRBD1 or TRBD2 (5 bases each). Trimming cost V 6 bases and J 2 bases, with 17 bases left between them. From germline, CDR1 is SEHNR and CDR2 FQNEAQ (reference sequence). The CDR3 runs to 15 residues. CDR3 in DNA: TGTGCCAGCAGTCCACCCGGGACCATCCCCTACGAGCAGTACTTC. Translation gives CASSPPGTIPYEQYF.

This sequence joins TRBV28 and TRBJ2-7; D might be TRBD1 (6 bases). V lost 6 bases to trimming and J lost 8 bases, with 14 bases between them. The CDR3 length is 12 residues. Germline values: CDR1 MDHEN, CDR2 SYDVKM. The CDR3 DNA reads TGTGCCAGCAGCCTAAGACAGGCCCAGCAGTACTTC. Translated, it gives CASSLRQAQQYF.

The chain carries TRBV19 and TRBJ1-5; D uncertain. The germline V gene has CDR1 LNHDA and CDR2 SQIVND (reference sequence). V was cut by 8 bases and J by 9 bases, with 14 bases left in between. The CDR3 is 12 amino acids. CDR3 residues: CASGQRSLPQHF. CDR3 DNA: TGTGCCAGTGGGCAAAGATCCCTGCCCCAGCATTTT. Drawing the rest from reference TRBV19 and TRBJ1-5, the complete variable domain is DGGITQSPKYLFRKEGQNVTLSCEQNLNHDAMYWYRQDPGQGLRLIYYSQIVNDFQKGDIAEGYSVSREKKESFPLTVTSAQKNPTAFYLCASGQRSLPQHFGDGTRLSIL.

This chain links TRBV3-1 (or the pseudogene TRBV3-2) with TRBJ2-3, with D possibly being TRBD1 (6 bases). Trimming pared 3 bases from V and 6 bases from J, leaving 22 bases between. CDR1 and CDR2 from the germline V gene are LGHDT and YNNKEL (reference sequence). The length of the CDR3 is 17 residues. The CDR3 spells CASSHLPGTYKGDTQYF. The CDR3 DNA is TGTGCCAGCAGCCACCTCCCCGGGACATACAAAGGGGATACGCAGTATTTT.

This clone came up a few times. V usage is TRBV7-9 and J usage is TRBJ1-6; D remains unclear. Germline V gene data show CDR1 as SEHNR and CDR2 as FQNEAQ (reference sequence). The V end was cut by 2 bases, the J end by 7 bases, with 9 bases between. CDR3 length: 14 amino acids. CDR3: CASSLRTPNSPLHF. DNA of the CDR3: TGTGCCAGCAGCTTAAGAACCCCCAATTCACCCCTCCACTTT. Variable domain in full (rest from reference TRBV7-9 and TRBJ1-6): DTGVSQNPRHKITKRGQNVTFRCDPISEHNRLYWYRQTLGQGPEFLTYFQNEAQLEKSRLLSDRFSAERPKGSFSTLEIQRTEQGDSAMYLCASSLRTPNSPLHFGNGTRLTVT.

This rearrangement joins TRBV9 to TRBJ1-2, with D possibly TRBD1 on 5 matching bases. Germline V gene sequence: CDR1 SGDLS, CDR2 YYNGEE. Trimming cost V 4 bases and J 4 bases, with 14 bases left between them. CDR3 size: 14 residues. The CDR3 nucleotides read TGTGCCAGCAGCTACAAAGACAGCTCCTATGGCTACACCTTC. This encodes CASSYKDSSYGYTF.

This chain connects TRBV15 to TRBJ2-1, with D perhaps TRBD2 (6 bases). CDR1 LNHNV and CDR2 YYDKDF come from the germline V gene (reference sequence). The CDR3 is 16 residues long. V was cut by 1 base and J by 3 bases, with 13 bases left in between. CDR3: CATSRGIAAVYNEQFF. The CDR3 nucleotides read TGTGCCACCAGCAGAGGAATAGCGGCCGTCTACAATGAGCAGTTCTTC.

The rearrangement joins TRBV30 to TRBJ1-5; 8 bases align to TRBD1. The CDR3 is 14 amino acids. The germline CDR1 and CDR2 sequences are GTSNPN and SVGIG (reference sequence). Trimming took 3 bases from V and 4 from J; bases not matched to a gene: 5. This CDR3 reads CAWSTGGGNQPQHF. The CDR3 DNA reads TGTGCCTGGAGCACAGGGGGGGGTAATCAGCCCCAGCATTTT.

This chain links TRBV12-3 or TRBV12-4 with TRBJ2-5, with unresolved D. The CDR3 contains 13 residues. V gave up 3 bases and J gave up 0 bases, with 5 bases separating them. CDR3 residues: CASSLLDQETQYF. The DNA for the CDR3 is TGTGCCAGCAGTTTGCTGGACCAAGAGACCCAGTACTTC.

This clone was observed once. The chain employs TRBV18 and TRBJ2-1; D may be TRBD2 (6 bases). Trimming shortened V by 5 bases and J by 9 bases, and 14 bases separated the two germline ends. The V gene's germline CDR1 is KGHSH and CDR2 LQKENI. The CDR3 spans 13 residues. This chain's CDR3 is CASSSGLTGEQFF. The CDR3 bases are TGTGCCAGCTCATCGGGACTCACGGGTGAGCAGTTCTTC.

The CDR3 sequence is CASSTHREPLAKNIQYF. The CDR3 DNA sequence: TGTGCCAGCAGCACGCACAGGGAACCTCTAGCCAAAAACATTCAGTACTTC. The chain links TRBV7-8 to TRBJ2-4; perhaps TRBD1 as D (6 bases). This CDR3 contains 17 residues. Trimming took 5 bases from V and 0 from J, leaving 17 bases between them. The germline gives CDR1 SGHVS, CDR2 FQNEAQ. The variable domain in full, completed from reference TRBV7-8 and TRBJ2-4, reads GAGVSQSPRYKVAKRGQDVALRCDPISGHVSLFWYQQALGQGPEFLTYFQNEAQLDKSGLPSDRFFAERPEGSVSTLKIQRTQQEDSAVYLCASSTHREPLAKNIQYFGAGTRLSVL.

For the CDR3, the DNA is TGTGCCAGCAGCTTATCCGAGACCCAGTACTTC. Protein: CASSLSETQYF. The rearrangement joins TRBV7-2 to TRBJ2-5; D gene unclear. The CDR3 is 11 residues long. The V end lost 2 bases, the J end lost 5 bases, and 3 bases lay between the germline ends. Germline V gene sequence: CDR1 SGHTA, CDR2 FQGNSA.

This clone was seen more than once but under ten times. The chain carries TRBV25-1 and TRBJ2-1; 7 nucleotides line up with TRBD2. The germline V gene encodes CDR1 MGHDK and CDR2 SYGVNS. V shed 3 bases, J shed 4 bases, and the junction held 0 bases outside the gene matches. The CDR3 spans 13 residues. The DNA for the CDR3 is TGTGCCAGCAGTGAGGGAGGGTACAATGAGCAGTTCTTC. Translating gives CASSEGGYNEQFF.

Comment on this clone: An end of the junction differs from the germline gene, which may be a read error. V and J are TRBV4-3 and TRBJ2-2; D gene ambiguous. Looked up from germline, CDR1 is LGHNA and CDR2 is YSLEER. This CDR3 contains 15 residues. CDR3 bases: TGCACCAGCAGCCAAGATCTTGATAACACCGGGGAGCTGTTTTTT. Translation: CTSSQDLDNTGELFF.

This clone was picked up a small number of times. The chain links TRBV3-1 (or the pseudogene TRBV3-2) to TRBJ2-7; D is ambiguous. CDR3 length: 13 amino acids. The V end lost 4 bases, the J end lost 2 bases, and 9 bases lay between the germline ends. From germline, CDR1 is LGHDT and CDR2 YNNKEL (reference sequence). CDR3 region: CASSRLDAYEQYF. As DNA, the CDR3 is TGTGCCAGCAGCCGATTAGACGCCTACGAGCAGTACTTC.